This TCR beta chain was identified in a study of CD8+ T cells in alopecia areata. Sampling of alopecia areata patients yielded lesional scalp punch biopsies as well as peripheral blood. The researchers isolated CD4+ and CD8+ T cells from PBMCs by sorting. Study-wide findings and caveats: Clarity of TCR sharing across patients fell short of that in mice, possibly HLA-related. An increase in clonality over normal scalp was evident in lesional scalp, especially alopecia totalis/universalis.

J was trimmed by 3 bases and V by 10 bases; bases with no gene match: 6. Germline values: CDR1 SNHLY, CDR2 FYNNEI. The CDR3 loop spans 15 amino acids. Sequencing relied on a cDNA template that was reverse transcribed from extracted RNA. Only in-frame clones appear in the TCRdb table, and some are missing; sequencing was by immunoSEQ multiplex PCR. The data show 100,000 to 130,000 clones, with 50% to 70% seen just once and roughly 25% held by the top ten. Remarks on this clone: What it binds is unknown.

This rearrangement joins TRBV2 to TRBJ2-7; the match to TRBD2 covers 16 bases. The clonotype comes from a human donor with alopecia areata. The sequencing sample was made of NKG2D-low CD8+ T cells sorted from blood. Written as DNA, the CDR3 is TGTGCCACTGGGACTAGCGGGAGGGCTGGCTACGAGCAGTACTTC. Translation gives CATGTSGRAGYEQYF.